The 27 T cell receptor beta chains listed next were all sequenced from one sample in a study of blood T cell repertoires in COVID-19 (dated by TCRdb to the early 2020s). Library prep was done by the immunoSEQ multiplex PCR assay. TCRdb stores this immuneACCESS table with in-frame sequences only. Part of the clones is absent; in the studies checked, under half of the shortfall reflects unresolved V genes, and no reason is known for the rest. Across this sample there are about 150,000 clones, with roughly nine tenths seen only once. The ten most abundant clones make up roughly 12% of the sample. The sample was peripheral blood. These receptor sequences come from a young man with COVID-19, enrolled during active disease.

The chain employs TRBV10-3 and TRBJ2-6, with TRBD1 matching 8 bases. J was trimmed by 3 bases and V by 6 bases; bases with no gene match: 10. This CDR3 contains 17 residues. Per the germline V gene, CDR1 is ENHRY and CDR2 is SYGVKD. CDR3 bases: TGTGCCATCAGCCTAGGACAGGGTATTAGTGGGGCCAACGTCCTGACTTTC. Encoded protein: CAISLGQGISGANVLTF.

The genes are TRBV9 and TRBJ2-7; weak D call: TRBD1 (6 bases). CDR1 and CDR2 (germline): SGDLS, YYNGEE. With 0 bases removed from V and 4 bases from J, the gap between germline ends came to 11 bases. This CDR3 is 14 amino acids long. For the CDR3, the DNA is TGTGCCAGCAGCGTAGCCAGGGGATCTTACGAGCAGTACTTC. Translation gives CASSVARGSYEQYF.

This sequence joins TRBV24-1 and TRBJ2-3; possibly TRBD1 for D (6 bases). The germline CDR1 and CDR2 sequences are KGHDR and SFDVKD. V was shortened by 10 bases and J by 4 bases, with 17 bases between the two germline ends. The CDR3 is made up of 14 amino acids. CDR3 in DNA: TGTGCCACTCAGACAGGTGGGGGACCAGATACGCAGTATTTT. Translated: CATQTGGGPDTQYF.

This chain joins TRBV29-1 and TRBJ1-1, with 11 bases aligning to TRBD1. V shed 3 bases, J shed 0 bases, and the junction held 3 bases outside the gene matches. This CDR3 region has 15 residues. Germline-derived CDR1 and CDR2 are SQVTM and ANQGSEA. The CDR3 DNA sequence: TGCAGCGTTGAGGACAGGGGGCGGATGAACACTGAAGCTTTCTTT. This codes for CSVEDRGRMNTEAFF.

This sequence joins TRBV9 and TRBJ1-5; no firm D call. Germline V gene data show CDR1 as SGDLS and CDR2 as YYNGEE. Between the trimmed V and J ends, which lost 0 bases and 5 bases, there was a span of 6 bases. This CDR3 contains 13 residues. CDR3 nucleotides: TGTGCCAGCAGCGTAGCCACTGATCAGCCCCAGCATTTT. It codes for CASSVATDQPQHF.

The genes are TRBV7-2 and TRBJ2-7; 8 nucleotides align to TRBD1. The V gene end was trimmed by 5 bases and the J gene end by 2 bases; junction bases not matched to a gene: 14. CDR3 size: 17 residues. Germline V CDR1 and CDR2: SGHTA, FQGNSA. The CDR3 loop is CASSLNVGRGPPYEQYF. As DNA, the CDR3 is TGTGCCAGCAGCCTCAACGTTGGCAGGGGGCCTCCCTACGAGCAGTACTTC.

The CDR3 DNA sequence: TGTGCCAGCATGAACTCCGGGAGGAGGAACATTCAGTACTTC. As protein: CASMNSGRRNIQYF. The V and J genes are TRBV3-1 (or the pseudogene TRBV3-2) and TRBJ2-4; 7 nucleotides match TRBD2. Trimming removed 7 bases from V and 7 bases from J; junction bases left unmatched: 10. This CDR3 comprises 14 residues. Germline V gene lookup returns CDR1 LGHDT and CDR2 YNNKEL (reference sequence).

This clone has just one count. The chain couples TRBV6-2 or TRBV6-3 to TRBJ2-6, with a possible D match to TRBD2 (7 bases). Germline V lookup: CDR1 MNHEY, CDR2 SVGEGT. The CDR3 is 16 residues long. V was trimmed by 5 bases and J by 3 bases, leaving 14 bases between them. The CDR3 spells CASSLRGAGGANVLTF. The CDR3 nucleotides are TGTGCCAGCAGTCTCCGGGGGGCTGGTGGGGCCAACGTCCTGACTTTC.

V and J are TRBV19 and TRBJ2-1; weak D call: TRBD2 (6 bases). Germline V gene sequence: CDR1 LNHDA, CDR2 SQIVND (reference sequence). CDR3 length: 14 amino acids. V was trimmed by 2 bases and J by 6 bases, leaving 11 bases between them. CDR3 bases: TGTGCCAGTAGTATATTGGCGGGGCCCAATGAGCAGTTCTTC. It codes for CASSILAGPNEQFF.

The gene calls are TRBV5-1 and TRBJ2-5; 10 bases fit TRBD2. The V gene's germline CDR1 is SGHRS and CDR2 YFSETQ. J was trimmed by 5 bases and V by 6 bases; bases with no gene match: 7. This CDR3 has 14 residues. Written as DNA, the CDR3 is TGCGCCAGCAAAGCGGGAGGGCCGTGGGAGACCCAGTACTTC. It yields the protein CASKAGGPWETQYF.

Turning to this clone: At one of its ends the junction is not consistent with the germline gene, which may arise from a read error. This sequence joins TRBV19 and TRBJ1-4; D is unclear. The V gene's germline CDR1 is LNHDA and CDR2 SQIVND (reference sequence). This CDR3 spans 14 amino acids. The CDR3 DNA reads as TGTGCCACCTCAGTGGGGAGGGAGGCTGAAAAACTGCTTTTT. Translation gives CATSVGREAEKLLF.

The chain joins TRBV29-1 to TRBJ2-7, with 12 positions matching TRBD1. This CDR3 contains 14 residues. CDR1 is SQVTM, CDR2 ANQGSEA, per germline. The V segment lost 6 bases and the J segment 5 bases; nucleotides outside the gene matches: 8. As DNA, the CDR3 is TGCAGCGTCGCTCCCGGGACAGGGGGCGACGAGCAGTACTTC. Protein product: CSVAPGTGGDEQYF.

The chain joins TRBV27 to TRBJ2-6; D gene uncertain. This CDR3 is 15 amino acids long. CDR1 and CDR2 (germline): MNHEY, SMNVEV (reference sequence). The germline V and J ends were trimmed by 5 bases and 2 bases, with 10 bases remaining between them. In DNA, the CDR3 is TGTGCCAGCAGTCCGACGGAGCCTGGGGCCAACGTCCTGACTTTC. Protein product: CASSPTEPGANVLTF.

The rearrangement joins TRBV4-3 to TRBJ1-1; a possible D gene is TRBD1 (5 bases). The CDR3 has 15 residues. Trimming cost V 4 bases and J 4 bases, with 16 bases left between them. Germline CDR1 reads LGHNA; CDR2 reads YSLEER. This CDR3 reads CASSRWSQGATEAFF. CDR3 DNA sequence: TGCGCCAGCAGCCGATGGAGTCAGGGTGCCACTGAAGCTTTCTTT.

The rearrangement links TRBV9 to TRBJ1-1, with D maybe TRBD1 (5 bases). CDR1 is SGDLS, CDR2 YYNGEE, per germline. The length of the CDR3 is 14 residues. V lost 0 bases to trimming and J lost 6 bases, with 12 bases between them. The CDR3 reads CASSVVGGVAEAFF. The CDR3 DNA sequence: TGTGCCAGCAGCGTAGTCGGGGGGGTAGCTGAAGCTTTCTTT.

This clone was found a few times. V gene TRBV18 combines with J gene TRBJ1-2; 7 bases are shared with TRBD1. The CDR3 has 14 residues. The ends lost 6 bases at V and 2 bases at J; junction bases unmatched: 6. Germline V gene lookup returns CDR1 KGHSH and CDR2 LQKENI. CDR3 amino acids: CASSPDRANYGYTF. CDR3 DNA sequence: TGTGCCAGCTCGCCCGACAGGGCCAACTATGGCTACACCTTC.

The V gene is TRBV28, the J gene TRBJ2-7; D might be TRBD2 (6 bases). The CDR3 covers 13 residues. V was cut by 6 bases and J by 1 base, with 10 bases left in between. Germline assignment: CDR1 MDHEN and CDR2 SYDVKM. The CDR3 DNA sequence: TGTGCCAGCAGGGCCCGGGGGTCCTACGAGCAGTACTTC. As protein: CASRARGSYEQYF.

V gene TRBV28 combines with J gene TRBJ1-1; a possible D gene is TRBD1 (6 bases). The CDR3 extends over 15 amino acids. Between the trimmed V and J ends, which lost 2 bases and 0 bases, there was a span of 10 bases. Germline CDR1 and CDR2: MDHEN and SYDVKM. The CDR3 spells CASSLGDMMNTEAFF. DNA for the CDR3: TGTGCCAGCAGTTTAGGGGACATGATGAACACTGAAGCTTTCTTT.

The chain links TRBV7-2 to TRBJ2-5; D possibly corresponds to TRBD1 (6 bases). V lost 0 bases and J lost 6, with 11 bases in between. The CDR3 has 14 amino acids. The V gene's germline CDR1 is SGHTA and CDR2 FQGNSA. CDR3 amino acids: CASSLAGRGKTQYF. For the CDR3, the DNA is TGTGCCAGCAGCTTAGCTGGAAGGGGGAAGACCCAGTACTTC.

The V call is TRBV6-5, the J call TRBJ2-7, with 7 nucleotides matching TRBD1. The V gene's germline CDR1 is MNHEY and CDR2 SVGAGI. The J segment lost 3 bases and the V segment lost 2 bases, leaving 7 bases of the junction unmatched. There are 15 residues in the CDR3. In DNA form, the CDR3 reads TGTGCCAGCAGTTACCTCGGACAGGCCGTCTACGAGCAGTACTTC. Amino acids: CASSYLGQAVYEQYF.

The J gene is TRBJ2-7, the V gene TRBV7-9, with 7 bases that match TRBD1. The V gene's germline CDR1 is SEHNR and CDR2 FQNEAQ (reference sequence). The CDR3 extends over 13 amino acids. After removal of 5 bases from V and 3 bases from J, the junction contained 4 bases not matched to a gene. The CDR3 spells CASSARTGYEQYF. The CDR3, as DNA: TGTGCCAGCAGCGCCCGGACAGGCTACGAGCAGTACTTC.

This sequence joins TRBV19 and TRBJ2-1; D remains unclear. Between the trimmed V and J ends, which lost 1 base and 2 bases, there was a span of 9 bases. The CDR3 length is 15 residues. CDR1 and CDR2 (germline): LNHDA, SQIVND (reference sequence). The CDR3 DNA sequence: TGTGCCAGTAGTATAGGTCTTAGCCCCTACAATGAGCAGTTCTTC. Residues: CASSIGLSPYNEQFF.

J is TRBJ1-2 and V is TRBV29-1; a possible D gene is TRBD1 (6 bases). The CDR3 covers 13 residues. The germline gives CDR1 SQVTM, CDR2 ANQGSEA. Trimming removed 1 base at V and 3 bases at J, with 9 bases between. As DNA, the CDR3 is TGCAGCGTTGAAGGGCGGACAGACTATGGCTACACCTTC. This encodes CSVEGRTDYGYTF.

This chain links TRBV27 with TRBJ2-7; D unclear. Trimming stripped 8 bases from V and 4 bases from J, with 15 bases between. CDR1 is MNHEY and CDR2 is SMNVEV in the germline V gene (reference sequence). The CDR3 covers 13 residues. The CDR3, as DNA: TGTGCCAGCGCCCCGGCAGGATGGTACGAGCAGTACTTC. As protein: CASAPAGWYEQYF.

This clone has just one count. The chain couples TRBV5-4 to TRBJ2-7; 8 bases align to TRBD2. CDR3 length: 15 amino acids. Germline V gene data show CDR1 as SGHNT and CDR2 as YYREEE (reference sequence). V lost 0 bases, J lost 1 base, and 3 bases stayed unmatched. As DNA, the CDR3 is TGTGCCAGCAGCTTGGGCGGGAGGACATCCTACGAGCAGTACTTC. This codes for CASSLGGRTSYEQYF.

V is TRBV5-5 and J is TRBJ2-1; 9 bases fit TRBD2. CDR1 and CDR2 from the germline V gene are SGHKS and YYEKEE (reference sequence). V trimming: 3 bases; J trimming: 6 bases; junction bases outside the gene matches: 13. The CDR3 contains 17 residues. The CDR3 sequence is CASSWVSVAGAINEQFF. The CDR3 region has the DNA TGTGCCAGCAGCTGGGTCTCTGTAGCGGGAGCTATCAATGAGCAGTTCTTC.

The chain recombines TRBV7-8 with TRBJ2-2, with 10 bases matching TRBD2. The CDR3 spans 17 residues. Unmatched junction bases numbered 8, after V lost 1 base and J lost 6 bases. Germline CDR1 and CDR2: SGHVS and FQNEAQ. In DNA, the CDR3 is TGTGCCAGCAGCTTAGTACTAGCGGGGAGGATACCCGGGGAGCTGTTTTTT. Amino acids: CASSLVLAGRIPGELFF.